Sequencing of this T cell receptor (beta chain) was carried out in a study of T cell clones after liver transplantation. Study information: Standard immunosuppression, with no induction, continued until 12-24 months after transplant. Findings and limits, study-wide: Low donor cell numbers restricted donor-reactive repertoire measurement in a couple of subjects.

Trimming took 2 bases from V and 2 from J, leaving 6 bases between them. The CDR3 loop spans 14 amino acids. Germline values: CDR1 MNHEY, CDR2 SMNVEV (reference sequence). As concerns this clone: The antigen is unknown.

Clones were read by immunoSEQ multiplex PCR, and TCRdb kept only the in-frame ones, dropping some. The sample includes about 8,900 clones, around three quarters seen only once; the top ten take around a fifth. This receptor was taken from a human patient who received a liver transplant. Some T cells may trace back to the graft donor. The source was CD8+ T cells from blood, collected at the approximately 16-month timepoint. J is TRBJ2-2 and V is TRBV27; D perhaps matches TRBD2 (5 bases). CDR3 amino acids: CASSLEGNTGELFF. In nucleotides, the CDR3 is TGTGCCAGCAGTTTAGAGGGTAACACCGGGGAGCTGTTTTTT.